This T cell receptor beta chain was recorded in a study of cytomegalovirus exposure and HLA in healthy donors. Germline loops: CDR1 MDHEN, CDR2 SYDVKM. Between the trimmed V and J ends, which lost 3 bases and 3 bases, there was a span of 12 bases. The length of the CDR3 is 14 residues. The repertoire was sequenced with immunoSEQ multiplex PCR; TCRdb's copy has only in-frame clones and lacks some. Here the sample spans around 260,000 clones, 90% being singletons. The chain links TRBV28 to TRBJ2-7; maybe TRBD2 (5 bases). Sequenced: PBMCs. The receptor's source is a woman aged 30 to 39 in good health and CMV-seronegative. The CDR3 reads CASSFGWENYEQYF. CDR3 bases: TGTGCCAGCAGTTTCGGCTGGGAGAACTACGAGCAGTACTTC.